These T cell receptor beta chains were read from a single sample in a study of shared clonotypes between healthy human individuals. Profiling relied on immunoSEQ multiplex PCR, and the TCRdb table lists in-frame clones only, not all of them. The sample lists a few hundred thousand clones, approximately 79% occurring once. The sample taken for sequencing was memory CD4+ T cells sorted from blood. The receptors shown here come from a man under 40 in good health. Each CDR3 is given with its conserved first and last residue. D genes are given only for firm matches. Clone size, where shown, is once, few, many, or a class for clones that have expanded.

d_call	v_call	clone_size	j_call	cdr3_nt	cdr3_aa
.	TRBV27	few	TRBJ2-1	TGTGCCAGCAGTCCTAACTGGAATGAGCAGTTCTTC	CASSPNWNEQFF
TRBD2	TRBV7-9	.	TRBJ2-3	TGTGCCAGCAGGTTTAGCGGGGCCAGCACAGATACGCAGTATTTT	CASRFSGASTDTQYF
TRBD1	TRBV6-1	.	TRBJ1-4	TGTGCCAGCAGTGAAGAAGGCCGGGACAGGGGGATCCCTTTGGAAAAACTGTTTTTT	CASSEEGRDRGIPLEKLFF
TRBD2	TRBV28	.	TRBJ2-1	TGTGCCAGCAGTGGGGGGACTAGCGGGGTTAATGAGCAGTTCTTC	CASSGGTSGVNEQFF
.	TRBV5-6	few	TRBJ1-2	TGTGCCAGCAGATTAATATCGGTAAAACCCTATGGCTACACCTTC	CASRLISVKPYGYTF
.	TRBV19	.	TRBJ2-5	TGTGCCAGTAGTTACAGGGCGGGAGAGACCCAGTACTTC	CASSYRAGETQYF
.	TRBV5-1	.	TRBJ2-1	TGCGCCCGCAGCTTGAGGGGGGGCCAAAGCTCCTACAATGAGCAGTTCTTC	CARSLRGGQSSYNEQFF
.	TRBV30	.	TRBJ1-6	TGTGCCTGGAGTGTAGATGTTAATTCACCCCTCCACTTT	CAWSVDVNSPLHF
TRBD1	TRBV29-1	.	TRBJ2-5	TGCAGCATTATCCCGGACAGGGCGGGTTGGGAGACCCAGTACTTC	CSIIPDRAGWETQYF
TRBD2	TRBV27	few	TRBJ2-1	TGTGCCAGCAGTTTTTTCGGGGTAGCGGGAGGCAATGAGCAGTTCTTC	CASSFFGVAGGNEQFF
TRBD2	TRBV19	.	TRBJ2-3	TGTGCCAGTAGCTTGAGTAGCGGGAGGGCAGATACGCAGTATTTT	CASSLSSGRADTQYF
TRBD2	TRBV7-2	.	TRBJ2-7	TGTGCCAGCAGCTTAGTTAGCGGGAGCTCCGAGCAGTACTTC	CASSLVSGSSEQYF
.	TRBV29-1	.	TRBJ1-2	TGCAGCGCTGTCGTTGGGGGGGGCGGAAGGAGCTACACCTTC	CSAVVGGGGRSYTF
.	TRBV5-1	.	TRBJ1-1	TGCGCCAGCAGGGCCCGGGCTGAAGCTTTCTTT	CASRARAEAFF
.	TRBV28	.	TRBJ1-1	TGTGCCAGCAGTTTACGGCCAGCCATGAACACTGAAGCTTTCTTT	CASSLRPAMNTEAFF
TRBD1	TRBV6-1	.	TRBJ1-2	TGTGCCAGCACCGCCTCCCTGGACAGGGGGCAGGGCTACACCTTC	CASTASLDRGQGYTF
TRBD1	TRBV18	.	TRBJ1-1	TGTGCCAGCTCACGGGACAGGTCCATGAACACTGAAGCTTTCTTT	CASSRDRSMNTEAFF
.	TRBV7-2	.	TRBJ2-1	TGTGCCAGCAGCCGAATCTTGGCGGGCAATGAGCAGTTCTTC	CASSRILAGNEQFF
TRBD2	TRBV7-9	.	TRBJ2-1	TGTGCCAGCAGCTACAGCGGGAGAAGTAATGAGCAGTTCTTC	CASSYSGRSNEQFF
.	TRBV5-1	.	TRBJ2-5	TGCGCCAGCAGCTTGGCCACAGGACTACCCCAAGAGACCCAGTACTTC	CASSLATGLPQETQYF
.	TRBV27	.	TRBJ1-1	TGTGCCAGCAGTTTACGCGGGGGAATGAACACTGAAGCTTTCTTT	CASSLRGGMNTEAFF
.	TRBV19	.	TRBJ2-7	TGTGCCAGTAGTATTGGTGGAGCGGACTCCTACGAGCAGTACTTC	CASSIGGADSYEQYF
TRBD1	TRBV7-2	.	TRBJ1-2	TGTGCCAGCAGCCTGGACAGGGATGGCTACACCTTC	CASSLDRDGYTF
.	TRBV5-6	once	TRBJ2-3	TGTGCCAGCAGCTTTGGACAGCTTCGCCGGCTTACCACAGATACGCAGTATTTT	CASSFGQLRRLTTDTQYF
TRBD1	TRBV27	few	TRBJ1-5	TGTGCCAGCAGGACGGGACAGCTTAGCAATCAGCCCCAGCATTTT	CASRTGQLSNQPQHF
.	TRBV10-2	.	TRBJ2-2	TGCGCCAGCAGGCCAGGGGAATTGACTGGGGAGCTGTTTTTT	CASRPGELTGELFF
TRBD1	TRBV7-8	.	TRBJ2-2	TGTGCCAGCAGCCATCTTGGACTGACTGGACAGGAAGGGGAGCTGTTTTTT	CASSHLGLTGQEGELFF
.	TRBV7-7	.	TRBJ2-7	TGTGCTAGCAGCTTAGCCGGGACATCGGACGAGCAGTACTTC	CASSLAGTSDEQYF
.	TRBV9	.	TRBJ2-3	TGTGCCAGCAGCGTATCCGGGGAGCATACGCAGTATTTT	CASSVSGEHTQYF
TRBD2	TRBV7-9	.	TRBJ2-1	TGTGCCGGCAGCTTACCCCCTCGACTAGCGGGAAAAACTAATGAGCAGTTCTTC	CAGSLPPRLAGKTNEQFF
.	TRBV9	many	TRBJ2-3	TGTGCCAGCAGCGTAGGACAAAGGGATACGCAGTATTTT	CASSVGQRDTQYF
.	TRBV11-2	.	TRBJ2-2	TGTGCCAGCAGCTTAGGGCAGAGGGAGCTGTTTTTT	CASSLGQRELFF
TRBD2	TRBV29-1	.	TRBJ2-2	TGCAGCGTTGGAACGGGACTAGCGAGCGGGGAGCTGTTTTTT	CSVGTGLASGELFF
.	TRBV15	.	TRBJ2-5	TGTGCCACCAGCAGAGATGGGCAGACCCAGTACTTC	CATSRDGQTQYF
.	TRBV5-6	.	TRBJ2-5	TGTGCCAGCAGCTTGGGTCTGCGTGGGCCCAAGGGGACCCAGTACTTC	CASSLGLRGPKGTQYF
.	TRBV11-2	.	TRBJ2-1	TGTGCCAGCAGCTTAGGTCCTCGGGCCCACAGTCCCCACAATGAGCAGTTCTTC	CASSLGPRAHSPHNEQFF
TRBD2	TRBV10-3	.	TRBJ2-1	TGTGCCATCAGCCAACTAGCGGGAGGGGATGAGCAGTTCTTC	CAISQLAGGDEQFF
TRBD1	TRBV6-1	.	TRBJ2-4	TGTGCCAGCAGTGAAGGACTCCACCGACAGGGAGAGGCCAAAAACATTCAGTACTTC	CASSEGLHRQGEAKNIQYF
.	TRBV9	.	TRBJ1-1	TGTGCCAGCAGCGTAGGGGCGTCAGGGCAGGCTTTCTTT	CASSVGASGQAFF
TRBD1	TRBV19	many	TRBJ1-1	TGTGCCAGTAGTCCCTGGGGACAGGGGAGACCCACTGAAGCTTTCTTT	CASSPWGQGRPTEAFF
.	TRBV5-6	.	TRBJ2-3	TGTGCCAGCAGCTTGCGGGGGCGGAGTACAGATACGCAGTATTTT	CASSLRGRSTDTQYF
.	TRBV7-9	.	TRBJ2-3	TGTGCCAGCAGCCCCCAAGCGGGCCGTACGCAGTATTTT	CASSPQAGRTQYF
.	TRBV11-3	.	TRBJ2-2	TGTGCCAGCAGCCAGGTCCACGGGGAGCTGTTTTTT	CASSQVHGELFF
.	TRBV28	once	TRBJ1-2	TGTGCCAGCAGTTTATACCAGCGGGAGGTCACCTTC	CASSLYQREVTF
TRBD1	TRBV5-1	.	TRBJ2-3	TGCGCCAGCAGCTTGGCGGCTGCACAGGGGGATACGCAGTATTTT	CASSLAAAQGDTQYF
.	TRBV5-1	.	TRBJ1-4	TGCGCCAGCAGCCCCCGCCCGGGGGTTAATGAAAAACTGTTTTTT	CASSPRPGVNEKLFF
TRBD1	TRBV5-1	.	TRBJ2-3	TGCGCCAGCAGCACGCAGGGGGTAAACACAGATACGCAGTATTTT	CASSTQGVNTDTQYF
TRBD2	TRBV30	few	TRBJ2-3	TGTGCCTGGAGTGTCGAGTATTCACTAGCGGCTAATGGAGAAGTGGGTCTGGATACGCAGTATTTT	CAWSVEYSLAANGEVGLDTQYF
.	TRBV7-6	.	TRBJ2-1	TGTGCCAGCAGCTCCCCGGAGGGGAGATTGAATGAGCAGTTCTTC	CASSSPEGRLNEQFF
.	TRBV6-5	.	TRBJ1-1	TGTGCCAGCGGGCCGACGGACCCAGGGGCTTTCTTT	CASGPTDPGAFF
.	TRBV5-4	.	TRBJ2-7	TGTGCCAGCAGCTTGGGGGGAGAGTTGTACGAGCAGTACTTC	CASSLGGELYEQYF
.	TRBV5-1	.	TRBJ1-1	TGCGCCAGCACAAGGGGGTTGAACACTGAAGCTTTCTTT	CASTRGLNTEAFF
.	TRBV19	.	TRBJ1-2	TGTGCCAGTAGGGGAATTTTGGGGCCTCCGGAGGATTTTAACTATGGCTACACCTTC	CASRGILGPPEDFNYGYTF